This is a list of T cell receptor beta chains from one sample in a study of blood T cells in healthy people across ages. TCRdb ran MiXCR on the 5' RACE reads and lists one entry per CDR3 protein. The sample has hundreds of thousands of distinct CDR3 sequences; approximately 60% are singletons. Sequences were obtained from blood. The source of these receptors is a man aged 40-49 years in good health. CDR3s include the opening cysteine and the closing phenylalanine or tryptophan. D genes are given only for firm matches. The listing skips clone size in some rows; elsewhere it reads once, few, many or a size class.

clone_size j_call d_call v_call cdr3_aa cdr3_nt
few TRBJ1-1 NA TRBV6-1 CASDFDTEAFF TGTGCCAGCGACTTCGACACTGAAGCTTTCTTT
NA TRBJ2-5 NA TRBV12-3/TRBV12-4 CVSSLGWEETQYF TGTGTCAGCAGTTTGGGTTGGGAAGAGACCCAGTACTTC
NA TRBJ1-2 NA TRBV25-1 CASRESGNYGYTF TGTGCCAGCAGGGAGTCGGGGAACTATGGCTACACCTTC
NA TRBJ2-7 NA TRBV28 CASSFFHYEQYF TGTGCCAGCAGTTTCTTCCACTACGAGCAGTACTTC
NA TRBJ2-3 NA TRBV9 CASSVETGSDTQYF TGTGCCAGCAGCGTAGAAACAGGCTCAGATACGCAGTATTTT
NA TRBJ2-2 NA TRBV7-2 CASSLGGNGELFF TGTGCCAGCAGCTTAGGTGGGAACGGGGAGCTGTTTTTT
NA TRBJ1-2 TRBD1 TRBV5-1 CASSIATGEGYTF TGCGCCAGCAGCATAGCGACAGGGGAGGGCTACACCTTC
NA TRBJ1-5 TRBD1 TRBV6-2/TRBV6-3 CASSTGTGWNQPQHF TGTGCCAGCAGTACCGGGACAGGGTGGAATCAGCCCCAGCATTTT
NA TRBJ2-5 TRBD1 TRBV7-2 CASSLVDRAQETQYF TGTGCCAGCAGCTTAGTGGACAGGGCTCAAGAGACCCAGTACTTC
NA TRBJ1-1 NA TRBV28 CASSDRASDTEAFF TGTGCCAGCAGTGACCGTGCTTCGGACACTGAAGCTTTCTTT
NA TRBJ2-1 TRBD2 TRBV6-5 CATGTSGNNEQFF TGTGCCACCGGGACTAGCGGGAACAATGAGCAGTTCTTC
few TRBJ2-3 NA TRBV15 CATSRAGSPDTQYF TGTGCCACCAGCAGGGCCGGGAGCCCAGATACGCAGTATTTT
NA TRBJ2-5 TRBD1 TRBV10-3 CAISQDRGQETQYF TGTGCCATCAGTCAGGACAGGGGCCAAGAGACCCAGTACTTC
NA TRBJ2-1 NA TRBV12-3/TRBV12-4 CASSFGAGRGVNEQFF TGTGCCAGCAGTTTTGGAGCGGGTAGGGGGGTGAATGAGCAGTTCTTC
NA TRBJ2-3 NA TRBV14 CASSQDTNPTDTQYF TGTGCCAGCAGCCAAGATACGAATCCCACAGATACGCAGTATTTT
once TRBJ1-1 TRBD1 TRBV6-2/TRBV6-3 CASRTRDRVSEAFF TGTGCCAGCAGAACCCGGGACAGGGTGTCTGAAGCTTTCTTT
NA TRBJ2-7 NA TRBV6-6 CASSVTQYEQYF TGTGCCAGCAGTGTGACCCAGTACGAGCAGTACTTC
NA TRBJ1-2 NA TRBV20-1 CSARSTGRNYGYTF TGCAGTGCTAGGTCTACGGGACGTAACTATGGCTACACCTTC
NA TRBJ2-1 NA TRBV5-1 CASLRDSKSGEQFF TGCGCCAGCCTCCGGGACTCGAAGTCGGGAGAGCAGTTCTTC
NA TRBJ2-3 TRBD1 TRBV2 CASGLQGSGTDTQYF TGTGCCAGCGGCTTACAGGGGTCTGGCACAGATACGCAGTATTTT
NA TRBJ2-1 TRBD2 TRBV27 CASSYGGSGDEQFF TGTGCCAGCAGTTACGGCGGGAGTGGCGATGAGCAGTTCTTC
NA TRBJ2-1 TRBD1 TRBV4-2 CASSQEDRDSSYEQFF TGTGCCAGCAGCCAAGAGGACCGGGACAGCTCCTACGAGCAGTTCTTC
NA TRBJ2-7 TRBD2 TRBV2 CASSEARAGTTQYF TGTGCCAGCAGTGAAGCGCGGGCAGGGACTACCCAGTACTTC
NA TRBJ1-6 NA TRBV20-1 CSASSLRQGSYNSPLHF TGCAGTGCTAGCTCGCTTCGTCAGGGCTCCTATAATTCACCCCTCCACTTT
NA TRBJ1-1 TRBD1 TRBV6-2/TRBV6-3 CASSYYQGALNTEAFF TGTGCCAGCAGTTACTACCAGGGGGCATTGAACACTGAAGCTTTCTTT
NA TRBJ2-6 NA TRBV29-1 CSVGGQGGSGANVLTF TGCAGCGTTGGTGGGCAGGGGGGATCTGGGGCCAACGTCCTGACTTTC
NA TRBJ1-2 NA TRBV21-1 CASSKTGGWARNFENYGYTF TGTGCCAGCAGCAAAACGGGGGGGTGGGCCAGGAACTTTGAGAACTATGGCTACACCTTC
few TRBJ1-5 NA TRBV28 CASSLGLNKQGRNQPQHF TGTGCCAGCAGTTTGGGATTAAATAAACAGGGAAGGAATCAGCCCCAGCATTTT
NA TRBJ2-7 NA TRBV24-1 CATGSGEFTPYEQYF TGTGCCACTGGGTCGGGGGAGTTTACCCCCTACGAGCAGTACTTC
NA TRBJ2-2 NA TRBV11-2 CASSLGAGELFF TGTGCCAGCAGCTTAGGGGCCGGGGAGCTGTTTTTT
NA TRBJ2-5 NA TRBV2 CASSEGELGTQYF TGTGCCAGCAGTGAGGGGGAGTTGGGGACCCAGTACTTC
NA TRBJ2-3 NA TRBV20-1 CSARHWGGRGTDTQYF TGCAGTGCTAGACACTGGGGAGGAAGGGGCACAGATACGCAGTATTTT